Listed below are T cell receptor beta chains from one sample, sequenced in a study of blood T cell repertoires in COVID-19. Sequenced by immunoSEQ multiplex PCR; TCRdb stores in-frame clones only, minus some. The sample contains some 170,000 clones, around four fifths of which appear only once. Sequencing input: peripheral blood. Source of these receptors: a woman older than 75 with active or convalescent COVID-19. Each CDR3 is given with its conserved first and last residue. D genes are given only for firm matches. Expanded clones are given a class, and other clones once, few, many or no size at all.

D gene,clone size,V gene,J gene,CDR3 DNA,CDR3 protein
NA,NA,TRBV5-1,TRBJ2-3,TGCGCCAGCAGCTTGGCGGCAGGAACGACAGATACGCAGTATTTT,CASSLAAGTTDTQYF
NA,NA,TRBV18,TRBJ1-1,TGTGCCAGCTCACGCACTGTGAACACTGAAGCTTTCTTT,CASSRTVNTEAFF
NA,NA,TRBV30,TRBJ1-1,TGTGCCTGGAACCGGGGGACCACCACTGAAGCTTTCTTT,CAWNRGTTTEAFF
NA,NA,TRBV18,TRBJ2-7,TGTGCCAGCTCACCTACAGGGATAAACTACGAGCAGTACTTC,CASSPTGINYEQYF
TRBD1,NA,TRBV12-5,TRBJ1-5,TGTGCTAGTGGTTCGGGACAGGGGGCGCGAGTTCAGCCCCAGCATTTT,CASGSGQGARVQPQHF
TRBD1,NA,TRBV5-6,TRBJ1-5,TGTGCCAGCAGCTCACTTGACAGGGGGCGCGGTCAGCCCCAGCATTTT,CASSSLDRGRGQPQHF
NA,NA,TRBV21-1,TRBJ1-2,TGTGCCAGCAGCAATGGGACAGGGAGAAACACCTTC,CASSNGTGRNTF
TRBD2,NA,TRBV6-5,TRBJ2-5,TGTGCCAGCAGTTACTCGGGGGGGCAAGAGACCCAGTACTTC,CASSYSGGQETQYF
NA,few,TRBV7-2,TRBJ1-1,TGTGCCAGCAGCGAGCTACAGGGTGTGGCTTTCTTT,CASSELQGVAFF
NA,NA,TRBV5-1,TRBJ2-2,TGCGCCAGCAGCTTCGGACACGGGGGCGGGGAGCTGTTTTTT,CASSFGHGGGELFF
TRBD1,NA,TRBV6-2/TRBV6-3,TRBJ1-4,TGTGCCAGCAGTCGCCAACAGGGGGCAACTAATGAAAAACTGTTTTTT,CASSRQQGATNEKLFF
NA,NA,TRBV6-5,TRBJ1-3,TGTGCCAGCAGTTATGTGGGCATTGGAAACACCATATATTTT,CASSYVGIGNTIYF
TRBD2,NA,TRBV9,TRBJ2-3,TGTGCCAGCAGCGTAGTCGGGGGGTCCACAGATACGCAGTATTTT,CASSVVGGSTDTQYF
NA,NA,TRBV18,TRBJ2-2,TGTGCCAGCTCACCCCTGCAGGGGAGCACCGGGGAGCTGTTTTTT,CASSPLQGSTGELFF
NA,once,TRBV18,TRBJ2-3,TGTGCCAGCTCACTAAAGACCTCGAGATTCGGACACGGCACAGATACGCAGTATTTT,CASSLKTSRFGHGTDTQYF
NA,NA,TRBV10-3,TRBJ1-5,TGTGCCATCAGCCCAGGGGACAATCAGCCCCAGCATTTT,CAISPGDNQPQHF
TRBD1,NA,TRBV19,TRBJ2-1,TGTGCCAGTAGTACCGGGACAGGGGTTTACAATGAGCAGTTCTTC,CASSTGTGVYNEQFF
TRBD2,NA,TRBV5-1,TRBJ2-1,TGCGCCAGCAGCACTAACGGACTAGCGGGGGGGCATGAGCAGTTCTTC,CASSTNGLAGGHEQFF
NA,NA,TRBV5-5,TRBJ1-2,TGTGCCAGCAGCTCCACGGGACACCTACTTGACTTC,CASSSTGHLLDF
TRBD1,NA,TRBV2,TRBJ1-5,TGTGCCAGCAGTGATACAGGGGGCAATCAGCCCCAGCATTTT,CASSDTGGNQPQHF
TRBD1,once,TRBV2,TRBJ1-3,TGTGCCAGCAGTGACTTCACAGGGGTTGGAAACACCATATATTTT,CASSDFTGVGNTIYF
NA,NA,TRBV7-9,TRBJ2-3,TGTGCCAGCAGCCGCATGTCCGGGGATACGCAGTATTTT,CASSRMSGDTQYF
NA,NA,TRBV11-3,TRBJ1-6,TGTGCCAGCAGCTTAGATCATGGGCCCCGATTAATGTATTCACCCCTCCACTTT,CASSLDHGPRLMYSPLHF
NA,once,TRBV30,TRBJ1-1,TGTGCCTGGAGTGCACCCAACAGGGCGGGTACTGAAGCTTTCTTT,CAWSAPNRAGTEAFF
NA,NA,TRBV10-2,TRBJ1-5,TGCGCCAGCAGTGAGTCGGATAGGGGTCAGCCCCAGCATTTT,CASSESDRGQPQHF
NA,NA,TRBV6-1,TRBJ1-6,TGTGCCAGCAGTGATCCGAACAGGGATAATTCACCCCTCCACTTT,CASSDPNRDNSPLHF
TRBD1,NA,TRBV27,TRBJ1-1,TGTGCCAGCAGTTCCCGACAGGGGGCGAGTGGGGAGAACACTGAAGCTTTCTTT,CASSSRQGASGENTEAFF
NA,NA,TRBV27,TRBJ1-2,TGTGCCAGCAGTTTCAGATCCTCAGGTACCTATGGCTACACCTTC,CASSFRSSGTYGYTF
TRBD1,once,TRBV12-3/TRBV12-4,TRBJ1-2,TGTGCCAGCAGGGACAGGGTAGAGGGCTACACCTTC,CASRDRVEGYTF
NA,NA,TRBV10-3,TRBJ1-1,TGTGCCATCAGATTATCGACAGAGAACACTGAAGCTTTCTTT,CAIRLSTENTEAFF
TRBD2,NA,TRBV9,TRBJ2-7,TGTGCCAGCAGCGTAGCTAGCGGGGGTCTTTACGAGCAGTACTTC,CASSVASGGLYEQYF
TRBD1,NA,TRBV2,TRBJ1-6,TGTGCCAGCCGTCCCGGGACAGGGTTGGGTGGTTCACCCCTCCACTTT,CASRPGTGLGGSPLHF
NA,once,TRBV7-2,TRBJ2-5,TGTGCCAGCAGCTTACGGCGGAACCAAGAGACCCAGTACTTC,CASSLRRNQETQYF
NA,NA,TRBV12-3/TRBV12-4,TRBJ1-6,TGTGCCAGCAGTTTTGGCAGGGGTGCCCTCCACTTT,CASSFGRGALHF
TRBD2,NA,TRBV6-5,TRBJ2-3,TGTGCCAGCAGTCAGGTGGCTCGCGGGGGAGATACGCAGTATTTT,CASSQVARGGDTQYF
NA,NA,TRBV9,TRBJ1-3,TGTGCCAGCAGCAATACAGGGAGCTCTGGAAACACCATATATTTT,CASSNTGSSGNTIYF
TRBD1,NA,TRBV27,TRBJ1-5,TGTGCCAGCAGTTTCCACGCGACAGGGGGGAGCAATCAGCCCCAGCATTTT,CASSFHATGGSNQPQHF
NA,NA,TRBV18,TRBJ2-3,TGTGCCAGCTCACCACCTAGTATAGATACGCAGTATTTT,CASSPPSIDTQYF
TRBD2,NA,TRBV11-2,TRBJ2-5,TGTGCCAGCAGAAGCTCAGCGGGGGGGGATCCGGGGACCCAGTACTTC,CASRSSAGGDPGTQYF
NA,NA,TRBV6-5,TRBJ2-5,TGTGCCAGCAGATCCCCGGGGGGCGTCGAGACCCAGTACTTC,CASRSPGGVETQYF
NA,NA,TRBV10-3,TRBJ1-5,TGTGCCATTAGGGAGCCCGGGGAGCCCCAGCATTTT,CAIREPGEPQHF
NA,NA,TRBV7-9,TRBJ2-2,TGTGCCAGCACATCAGGGGTCACCGGGGAGCTGTTTTTT,CASTSGVTGELFF